This T cell receptor beta chain originates from a study of cytomegalovirus exposure and HLA in healthy donors. The donors gave bone marrow, and they were healthy. PCR employed 60 Vbeta and 13 Jbeta primers. Measured with immunoSEQ multiplex PCR; TCRdb has only the in-frame clones, and not every one. The sample carries 100,000 to 150,000 clones, 80% recorded once. The ends were cut back, 6 bases at V and 4 bases at J, with 16 bases in the middle. This CDR3 is built from 15 residues. Per germline, CDR1 SGHTA and CDR2 FQGNSA. This chain uses TRBV7-2 with TRBJ1-5, with D possibly TRBD1 on 5 matching bases. Material: PBMCs. This sequence was found in a man aged 35 to 55 in good health and CMV-seronegative. The CDR3 region has the DNA TGTGCCAGCAGGCGGGACGCAGGAGGGAATCAGCCCCAGCATTTT. This sequence encodes CASRRDAGGNQPQHF.